This is a list of T cell receptor beta chains from one sample in a study of blood T cells in healthy people across ages. A single record per CDR3 protein comes from TCRdb applying MiXCR to the 5' RACE reads. Of 600,000 or so distinct CDR3 sequences detected, less than 35% appear once; the ten largest clones hold 15% to 19%. Sequenced: blood. All receptors derive from a woman aged 80 or over in good health. Both conserved end residues are part of each CDR3. D genes are given only for firm matches. Size tells how often a clone was seen (once, few, many) or the class of an expanded clone, and some rows leave it out.

D gene	clone size	V gene	J gene	CDR3 DNA	CDR3 protein
TRBD1	few	TRBV28	TRBJ1-5	TGTGCCAGCAGCTTGGCAGGGCAGGGGGATCAGCCCCAGCATTTT	CASSLAGQGDQPQHF
NA	many	TRBV7-2	TRBJ1-5	TGTGCCAGCAGCTTAATGGGTGAAACCCTAAAATTGCATTTT	CASSLMGETLKLHF
TRBD1	few	TRBV7-3	TRBJ2-2	TGTGCCAGCAGCTGGACAGGGAACACCGGGGAGCTGTTTTTT	CASSWTGNTGELFF
NA	many	TRBV6-1	TRBJ1-2	TGTGCCAGCAGTGCGGATCCAAGGAACTATGGCTACACCTTC	CASSADPRNYGYTF
NA	many	TRBV3-1	TRBJ2-5	TGTGCCAGCAGCCACCCAGCCCGGGAGACCCAGTACTTC	CASSHPARETQYF
NA	NA	TRBV4-1	TRBJ1-4	TGCGCCAGCAGCCAAGATGGCCTAAATGAGGAAAAACTGTTTTTT	CASSQDGLNEEKLFF
NA	NA	TRBV11-3	TRBJ2-1	TGTGCCAGCAGCTTCACCATACAGGCGGGTGAGCAGTTCTTC	CASSFTIQAGEQFF
TRBD1	NA	TRBV7-2	TRBJ2-7	TGTGCCAGCAGCCAACAGGGGTCTTCCTACGAGCAGTACTTC	CASSQQGSSYEQYF
TRBD1	NA	TRBV28	TRBJ1-5	TGTGCCAGCAGCTGGCCCGGGACAGGGGGCGGCCAGCCCCAGCATTTT	CASSWPGTGGGQPQHF
NA	many	TRBV28	TRBJ2-7	TGTGGAAAATTAATGGGTGACGAGCAGTACTTC	CGKLMGDEQYF